This T cell receptor beta chain was retrieved from a study of Graves' ophthalmopathy and Graves' hyperthyroidism. As the template, RNA transcripts were used to amplify TCR beta CDR3 regions. RT-PCR in the first round used HTBI primers; a second-round multiplex PCR followed. Via MiXCR, TCRdb re-called the multiplex PCR reads, giving one row per CDR3 protein. The sample has some 360,000 distinct CDR3 sequences; about 15% are singletons. This clonotype occurred many times. CDR3 length: 16 residues. The ends lost 1 base at V and 4 bases at J; junction bases unmatched: 4. The germline CDR1 and CDR2 sequences are MNHNS and SASEGT.

Sample: peripheral blood. The sequence came from an adult woman with stable Graves' hyperthyroidism. J is TRBJ2-6 and V is TRBV6-1, with 7 bases that match TRBD2. The CDR3 region has the DNA TGTGCCAGCAGTGAAGGGGAGGGGCTGGGGGCCAACGTCCTGACTTTC. It codes for CASSEGEGLGANVLTF.